Listed below are T cell receptor beta chains from one sample, sequenced in a study of blood T cell repertoires in COVID-19. Generated by immunoSEQ multiplex PCR, the TCRdb table keeps only in-frame clones and is missing some. Among about 90,000 clones listed, around 90% were seen once. The specimen was peripheral blood. These receptors came from a man aged 50 to 59 with COVID-19, enrolled during active disease. Each CDR3 is given with its conserved first and last residue. D genes are given only for firm matches. Size is stated for part of the rows, as once, few or many counts, or as a class when the clone is expanded.

abundance | j_gene | len | v_gene | d_gene | CDR3nt | CDR3aa
. | TRBJ2-3 | 15 | TRBV5-1 | TRBD1 | TGCGCCAGCAGTCCCGGGACAGGGCACACAGATACGCAGTATTTT | CASSPGTGHTDTQYF
. | TRBJ2-2 | 13 | TRBV12-3/TRBV12-4 | . | TGTGCCAGCAGTTCGATGGCCGCCGGGGAGCTGTTTTTT | CASSSMAAGELFF
few | TRBJ1-1 | 16 | TRBV27 | TRBD1 | TGTGCCAGCAGTTTATCGACAAGGGGGCTTAACACTGAAGCTTTCTTT | CASSLSTRGLNTEAFF
. | TRBJ2-5 | 15 | TRBV7-3 | TRBD2 | TGTGCCAGCAGCTTAACCGGGGGGGCAGTAGAGACCCAGTACTTC | CASSLTGGAVETQYF
. | TRBJ2-3 | 13 | TRBV18 | . | TGTGCCAGCTCACCAAACTTACAGGATACGCAGTATTTT | CASSPNLQDTQYF
. | TRBJ2-5 | 15 | TRBV6-1 | TRBD2 | TGTGCCAGCAGTGACCTAGCGGGGGGCTTAGAGACCCAGTACTTC | CASSDLAGGLETQYF
. | TRBJ1-5 | 16 | TRBV6-2/TRBV6-3 | . | TGTGCCAGCAGTTACCCTGACAGCTATAGCAATCAGCCCCAGCATTTT | CASSYPDSYSNQPQHF
. | TRBJ1-5 | 14 | TRBV23-1 | . | TGCGCCTACCTCCAGGCAGAAGGTGGTCAGCCCCAGCATTTT | CAYLQAEGGQPQHF
. | TRBJ2-7 | 13 | TRBV19 | . | TGTGCCAGTAGTATCGGGTACGGCGGCGAGCAGTACTTC | CASSIGYGGEQYF
. | TRBJ2-7 | 15 | TRBV5-4 | TRBD1 | TGTGCCAGCAGCTGGGACAGGGGGCCCTCCTACGAGCAGTACTTC | CASSWDRGPSYEQYF
few | TRBJ1-1 | 15 | TRBV21-1 | . | TGTGCCAGCAGCAAAACCCTAATTTGGTTCGCTGAAGCTTTCTTT | CASSKTLIWFAEAFF
. | TRBJ1-2 | 15 | TRBV6-2/TRBV6-3 | . | TGTGCCAGCAGCTTTACCTGGGCTCCCACCTATGGCTACACCTTC | CASSFTWAPTYGYTF
. | TRBJ2-3 | 13 | TRBV6-5 | . | TGTGCCAGCAGTCGCGGGGGCACAGATACGCAGTATTTT | CASSRGGTDTQYF
. | TRBJ1-6 | 20 | TRBV10-3 | . | TGTGCCATCAGTGAAATCGCCGAAGTGATCAGAAACCCCTATAATTCACCCCTCCACTTT | CAISEIAEVIRNPYNSPLHF
. | TRBJ2-2 | 16 | TRBV9 | TRBD2 | TGTGCCAGCAGCGTAGTGAGCGGGGGGGCAAACGGGGAGCTGTTTTTT | CASSVVSGGANGELFF
. | TRBJ1-1 | 14 | TRBV18 | . | TGTGCCAGCTCACCCATCGAGGGTTCCACTGAAGCTTTCTTT | CASSPIEGSTEAFF
. | TRBJ1-3 | 15 | TRBV10-3 | TRBD1 | TGTGCCATCAGGGGACAGGACTCCTCTGGAAACACCATATATTTT | CAIRGQDSSGNTIYF
. | TRBJ1-2 | 13 | TRBV5-1 | . | TGCGCCAGCAGCTGGGGACAAACCTATGGCTACACCTTC | CASSWGQTYGYTF
. | TRBJ2-1 | 17 | TRBV4-2 | TRBD2 | TGTGCCAGCAGCCAAGTACTAGCGGGGGGGCCTAGGGCGGAGCAGTTCTTC | CASSQVLAGGPRAEQFF
once | TRBJ1-2 | 14 | TRBV7-8 | . | TGTGCCAGCAGCTTTGGCGGGGCTGGTTCTGGCTACACCTTC | CASSFGGAGSGYTF
. | TRBJ1-2 | 16 | TRBV30 | . | TGTGCCTGGAGTGCCCCCGGGACACGGTCGTTGAGTGGCTACACCTTC | CAWSAPGTRSLSGYTF
once | TRBJ1-1 | 13 | TRBV5-6 | . | TGTGCCAGCGGAACAGGGTCTAACACTGAAGCTTTCTTT | CASGTGSNTEAFF
. | TRBJ2-1 | 17 | TRBV18 | TRBD1 | TGTGCCAGCTCAACGCGCTTACAGGGGGCCTCCTACAATGAGCAGTTCTTC | CASSTRLQGASYNEQFF
. | TRBJ2-7 | 14 | TRBV7-2 | TRBD1 | TGTGCCAGCAGCAACGGACAGGGTGTCAACGAGCAGTACTTC | CASSNGQGVNEQYF
. | TRBJ2-2 | 13 | TRBV11-3 | . | TGTGCCAGCAGCTTAGTAGGAGCCGGGGAGCTGTTTTTT | CASSLVGAGELFF
. | TRBJ2-3 | 14 | TRBV4-2 | . | TGTGCCAGCAGCCAAGATAAGACACCAGATACGCAGTATTTT | CASSQDKTPDTQYF
. | TRBJ2-5 | 10 | TRBV20-1 | . | TGCAGTGCTAGCGAAGAGACCCAGTACTTC | CSASEETQYF
. | TRBJ1-2 | 18 | TRBV7-2 | . | TGTGCCAGCAGCTTAAATTCCCTATTGCGGCATTCTCTTGTCGGCTACACCTTC | CASSLNSLLRHSLVGYTF
. | TRBJ1-1 | 16 | TRBV11-2 | . | TGTGCCAGCAGCTTAGATGACAGGCAGATGAACACTGAAGCTTTCTTT | CASSLDDRQMNTEAFF
. | TRBJ2-7 | 16 | TRBV5-1 | . | TGCGCCAGCAGCTTGGCAACTTGGCAGGGGATCGACGAGCAGTACTTC | CASSLATWQGIDEQYF
. | TRBJ2-7 | 15 | TRBV7-2 | TRBD1 | TGTGCCAGCAGCTTAGGAGGGGGCCCAACCTACGAGCAGTACTTC | CASSLGGGPTYEQYF
. | TRBJ1-5 | 13 | TRBV29-1 | TRBD1 | TGCAGCGTCACGACAGGGGTCAATCAGCCCCAGCATTTT | CSVTTGVNQPQHF
. | TRBJ2-2 | 16 | TRBV5-1 | TRBD1 | TGCGCCAGCCATTGGGGGACAGGGACGGACACCGGGGAGCTGTTTTTT | CASHWGTGTDTGELFF
once | TRBJ1-5 | 14 | TRBV6-1 | TRBD1 | TGTGCCAGCAGTGAATACAGGGGGAGTCAGCCCCAGCATTTT | CASSEYRGSQPQHF
. | TRBJ2-1 | 15 | TRBV9 | . | TGTGCCAGCAGCGTGATGCCAGGGGAGCGCAATGAGCAGTTCTTC | CASSVMPGERNEQFF
. | TRBJ2-1 | 14 | TRBV10-1 | . | TGCGCCAGCTCACGGGGGTCCACCAAAAGTGAGCAGTTCTTC | CASSRGSTKSEQFF
. | TRBJ1-6 | 13 | TRBV15 | . | TGTGCCACTAGTGTGGGGCTGGGTAAACCCCTCCACTTT | CATSVGLGKPLHF
. | TRBJ2-7 | 15 | TRBV9 | TRBD1 | TGTGCCAGCAGCCCCGGGGACAGGAATCCCTACGAGCAGTACTTC | CASSPGDRNPYEQYF
. | TRBJ1-4 | 14 | TRBV2 | . | TGTGCCAGCAGTCCGACAGGAAAGAAAGAAAAACTGTTTTTT | CASSPTGKKEKLFF
. | TRBJ2-2 | 19 | TRBV3-1/TRBV3-2 | TRBD1 | TGTGCCAGCAGCCAACTCCCGGACAGGGCCAAAATATCACCCGGGGAGCTGTTTTTT | CASSQLPDRAKISPGELFF
few | TRBJ1-6 | 15 | TRBV18 | . | TGTGCCAGCTCACCAGGGGGCTCGTATAATTCACCCCTCCACTTT | CASSPGGSYNSPLHF
. | TRBJ2-1 | 15 | TRBV5-1 | TRBD1 | TGCGCCAGCAGCTTGGCCGGGTGGGGGACAGGTGAGCAGTTCTTC | CASSLAGWGTGEQFF
. | TRBJ1-5 | 14 | TRBV7-3 | TRBD1 | TGTGCCAGCAGCCCTGACAGGGAGAATCAGCCCCAGCATTTT | CASSPDRENQPQHF
. | TRBJ1-2 | 13 | TRBV6-5 | TRBD1 | TGTGCCAGCAGCCCGACAGGGGTTTATGGCTACACCTTC | CASSPTGVYGYTF
few | TRBJ1-2 | 12 | TRBV28 | . | TGTGCCAGCAGATTGCAGGGAGGCGGCTACACCTTC | CASRLQGGGYTF
. | TRBJ1-2 | 14 | TRBV2 | . | TGTGCCAGCAACCCGGACCCGGGGGACTATGGCTACACCTTC | CASNPDPGDYGYTF
. | TRBJ2-1 | 12 | TRBV11-1 | TRBD1 | TGTGCCAGCAGCGGGCGGGACAGGGCGAAGTTCTTC | CASSGRDRAKFF
. | TRBJ2-1 | 14 | TRBV5-1 | . | TGCGCCAGCAGCGCCTACTTATCCTACAATGAGCAGTTCTTC | CASSAYLSYNEQFF
. | TRBJ1-5 | 14 | TRBV2 | . | TGTGCCAGCAGGGGCCTCGGAATTGATCAGCCCCAGCATTTT | CASRGLGIDQPQHF
. | TRBJ1-2 | 13 | TRBV10-3 | . | TGTGCCATCAGTGGAGGCAGGGAATATGGCTACACCTTC | CAISGGREYGYTF
. | TRBJ1-2 | 13 | TRBV24-1 | . | TGTGCCACCAGTGATTGGCGGAACTATGGCTACACCTTC | CATSDWRNYGYTF
. | TRBJ2-5 | 18 | TRBV27 | TRBD1 | TGTGCCAGCAGTCCCCGGACAGGGGGCCGGGTGGGTCAAGAGACCCAGTACTTC | CASSPRTGGRVGQETQYF
. | TRBJ1-2 | 13 | TRBV24-1 | TRBD1 | TGTGCCACCAGTGATTTCGACAGGGCTGGCTACACCTTC | CATSDFDRAGYTF
. | TRBJ2-3 | 13 | TRBV12-3/TRBV12-4 | . | TGTGCCAGCAGACTCGCGAGCACAGATACGCAGTATTTT | CASRLASTDTQYF
. | TRBJ1-5 | 15 | TRBV2 | TRBD1 | TGTGCCAGCAGTGAATGGCAGGGGGGCAATCAGCCCCAGCATTTT | CASSEWQGGNQPQHF